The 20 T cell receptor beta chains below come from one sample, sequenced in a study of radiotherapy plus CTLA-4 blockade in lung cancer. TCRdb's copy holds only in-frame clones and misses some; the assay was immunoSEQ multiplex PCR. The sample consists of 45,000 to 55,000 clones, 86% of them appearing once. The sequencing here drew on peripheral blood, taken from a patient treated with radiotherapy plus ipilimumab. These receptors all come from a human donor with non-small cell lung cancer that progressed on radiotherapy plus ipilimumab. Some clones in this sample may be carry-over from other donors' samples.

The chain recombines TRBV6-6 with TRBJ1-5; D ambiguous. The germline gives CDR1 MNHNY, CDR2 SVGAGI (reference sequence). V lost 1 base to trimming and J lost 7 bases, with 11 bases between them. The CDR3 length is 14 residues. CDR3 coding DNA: TGTGCCAGCAGTTACTTAACTGGGGAGCAGCCCCAGCATTTT. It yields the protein CASSYLTGEQPQHF.

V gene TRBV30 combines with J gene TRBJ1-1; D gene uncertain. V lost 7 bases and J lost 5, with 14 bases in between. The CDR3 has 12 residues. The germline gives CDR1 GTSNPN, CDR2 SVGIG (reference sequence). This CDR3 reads CASSRSQTEAFF. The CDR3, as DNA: TGTGCCTCCTCCCGCAGTCAAACTGAAGCTTTCTTT.

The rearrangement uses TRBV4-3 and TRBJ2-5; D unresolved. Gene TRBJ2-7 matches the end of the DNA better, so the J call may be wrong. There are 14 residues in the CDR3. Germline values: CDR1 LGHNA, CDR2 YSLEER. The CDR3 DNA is TGCGCCAGCAGCCAAGCCCCGCAAGCCTACGAGCAGTACTTC. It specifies CASSQAPQAYEQYF.

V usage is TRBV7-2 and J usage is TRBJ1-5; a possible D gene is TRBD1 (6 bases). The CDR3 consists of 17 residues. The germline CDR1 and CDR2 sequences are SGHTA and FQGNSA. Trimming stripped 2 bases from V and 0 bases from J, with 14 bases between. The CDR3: CASSLFGGAYSNQPQHF. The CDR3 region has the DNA TGTGCCAGCAGCTTATTCGGGGGGGCCTATAGCAATCAGCCCCAGCATTTT.

CDR3 in DNA: TGTGCCAGTAGTACCCCCGGGACAGGGCACGAGCAGTACTTC. Translation gives CASSTPGTGHEQYF. V usage is TRBV19 and J usage is TRBJ2-7, with 9 nucleotides matching TRBD1. Trimming cost V 4 bases and J 5 bases; bases outside gene matches: 6. The CDR3 extends over 14 amino acids. Germline V gives CDR1 LNHDA, CDR2 SQIVND (reference sequence).

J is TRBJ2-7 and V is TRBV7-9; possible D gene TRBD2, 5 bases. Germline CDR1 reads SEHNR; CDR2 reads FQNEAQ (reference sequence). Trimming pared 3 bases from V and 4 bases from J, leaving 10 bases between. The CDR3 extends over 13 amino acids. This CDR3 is CASSFEGGYEQYF. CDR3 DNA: TGTGCCAGCAGCTTCGAAGGAGGTTACGAGCAGTACTTC.

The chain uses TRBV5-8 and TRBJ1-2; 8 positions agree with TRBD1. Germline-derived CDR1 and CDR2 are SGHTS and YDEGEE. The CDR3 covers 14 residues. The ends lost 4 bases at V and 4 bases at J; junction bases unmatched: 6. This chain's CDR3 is CASSRGQEGYGYTF. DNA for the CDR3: TGTGCCAGCAGCCGGGGACAGGAGGGCTATGGCTACACCTTC.

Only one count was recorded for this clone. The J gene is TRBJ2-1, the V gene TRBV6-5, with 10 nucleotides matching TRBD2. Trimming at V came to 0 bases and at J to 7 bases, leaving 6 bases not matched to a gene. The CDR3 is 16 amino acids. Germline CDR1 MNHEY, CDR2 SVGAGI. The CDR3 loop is CASSYSSGRAGNEQFF. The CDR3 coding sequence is TGTGCCAGCAGTTACTCGAGCGGGAGGGCCGGTAATGAGCAGTTCTTC.

In DNA, the CDR3 is TGTGCCAGCAGCGTAGTAGCAAACTCTGGAAACACCATATATTTT. Translation: CASSVVANSGNTIYF. The V call is TRBV9, the J call TRBJ1-3; D gene ambiguous. Trimming took 0 bases from V and 0 from J, leaving 7 bases between them. The CDR3 loop spans 15 amino acids. Germline CDR1 and CDR2: SGDLS and YYNGEE.

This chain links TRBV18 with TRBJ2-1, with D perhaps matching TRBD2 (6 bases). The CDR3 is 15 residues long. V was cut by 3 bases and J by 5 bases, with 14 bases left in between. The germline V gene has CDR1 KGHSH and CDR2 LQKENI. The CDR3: CASSPYAGTNNEQFF. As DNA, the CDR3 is TGTGCCAGCTCACCTTATGCGGGAACTAACAATGAGCAGTTCTTC.

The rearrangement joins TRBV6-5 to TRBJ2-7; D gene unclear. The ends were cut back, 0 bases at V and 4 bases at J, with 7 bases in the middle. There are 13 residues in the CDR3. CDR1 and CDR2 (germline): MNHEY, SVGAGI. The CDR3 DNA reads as TGTGCCAGCAGTTACTCCAGGTGGTACGAGCAGTACTTC. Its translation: CASSYSRWYEQYF.

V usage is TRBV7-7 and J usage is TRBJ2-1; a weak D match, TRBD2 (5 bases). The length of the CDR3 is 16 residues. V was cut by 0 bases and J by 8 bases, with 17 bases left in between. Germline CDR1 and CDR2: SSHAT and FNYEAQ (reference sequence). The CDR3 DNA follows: TGTGCCAGCAGCTTAGCGTTTCCTCCTAGCAACTATGAGCAGTTCTTC. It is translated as CASSLAFPPSNYEQFF.

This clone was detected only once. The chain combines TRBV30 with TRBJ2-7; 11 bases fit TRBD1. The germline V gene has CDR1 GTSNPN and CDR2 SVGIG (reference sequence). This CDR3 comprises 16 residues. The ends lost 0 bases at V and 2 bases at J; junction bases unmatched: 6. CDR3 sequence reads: CAWSVLPGQGAYEQYF. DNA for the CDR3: TGTGCCTGGAGTGTACTACCGGGACAGGGGGCCTACGAGCAGTACTTC.

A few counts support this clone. DNA of the CDR3: TGTGCCAGCAGCCCTCCTCGGGTATCATCACGTGAGCAGTTCTTC. Encoded protein: CASSPPRVSSREQFF. The V call is TRBV11-2, the J call TRBJ2-1; no clear D gene. The CDR3 contains 15 residues. V was clipped by 5 bases and J by 9 bases, with 20 bases between them. CDR1 is SGHAT, CDR2 FQNNGV, per germline.

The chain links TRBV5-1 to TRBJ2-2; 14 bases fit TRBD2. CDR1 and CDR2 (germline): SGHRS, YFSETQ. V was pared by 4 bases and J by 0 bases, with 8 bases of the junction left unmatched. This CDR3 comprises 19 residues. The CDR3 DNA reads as TGCGCCAGCAGCGTGGGACTAGCGGGAGATCGCCCGAACACCGGGGAGCTGTTTTTT. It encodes CASSVGLAGDRPNTGELFF.

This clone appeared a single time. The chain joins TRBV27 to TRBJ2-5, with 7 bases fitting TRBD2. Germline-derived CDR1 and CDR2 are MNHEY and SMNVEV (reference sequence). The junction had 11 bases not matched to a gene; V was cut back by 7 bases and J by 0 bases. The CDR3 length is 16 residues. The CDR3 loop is CASNTTEGLHQETQYF. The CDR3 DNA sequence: TGTGCCAGCAATACGACCGAGGGACTACACCAAGAGACCCAGTACTTC.

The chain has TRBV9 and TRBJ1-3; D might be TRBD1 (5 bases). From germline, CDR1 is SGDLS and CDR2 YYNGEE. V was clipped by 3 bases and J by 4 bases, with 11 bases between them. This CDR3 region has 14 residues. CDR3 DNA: TGTGCCAGCAGCGACAGGTTCTCCGGAAACACCATATATTTT. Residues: CASSDRFSGNTIYF.

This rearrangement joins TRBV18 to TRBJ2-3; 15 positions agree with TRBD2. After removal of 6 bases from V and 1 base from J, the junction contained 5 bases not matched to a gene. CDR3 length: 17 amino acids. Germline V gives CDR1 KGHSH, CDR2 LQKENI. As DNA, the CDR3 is TGTGCCAGCTCGCCGGGACTAGCGGGGGGAGGCACAGATACGCAGTATTTT. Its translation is CASSPGLAGGGTDTQYF.

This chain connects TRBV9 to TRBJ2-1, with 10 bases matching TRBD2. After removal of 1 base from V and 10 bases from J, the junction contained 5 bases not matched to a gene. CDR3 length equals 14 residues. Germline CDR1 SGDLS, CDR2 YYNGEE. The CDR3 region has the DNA TGTGCCAGCAGCGTATCTAGCGGGAGCGACGAGCAGTTCTTC. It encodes CASSVSSGSDEQFF.

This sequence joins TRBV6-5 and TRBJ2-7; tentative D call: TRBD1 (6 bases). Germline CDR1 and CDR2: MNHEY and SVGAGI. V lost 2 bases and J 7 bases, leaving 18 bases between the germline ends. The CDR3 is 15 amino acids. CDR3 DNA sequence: TGTGCCAGCAGTTACCGCGGCAGGGGCCCCAAAGAGCAGTACTTC. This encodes CASSYRGRGPKEQYF.